The rows below give T cell receptor beta chains drawn from one sample of a study of blood T cells in healthy people across ages. TCRdb re-called the 5' RACE reads through MiXCR, storing one row per CDR3 protein. The sample has fewer than 900,000 distinct CDR3 sequences; 45% to 50% are singletons. The sequenced sample consisted of blood. The receptors originated from a woman aged 60 to 75 in good health. Each CDR3 is given without its conserved first and last residue. A D gene is named only where the DNA matches it firmly. Clone size is given for some rows only: seen once, a few or many times, or a class if the clone is expanded.

>TRBV14|.|12|TRBJ2-2|TRBD1
ASSQRQGSGELF
>TRBV10-3|few|10|TRBJ2-1|.
AISDDGNEQF
>TRBV28|.|9|TRBJ1-1|.
ASDGNTEAF
>TRBV4-2|.|13|TRBJ1-1|.
ASSLTGGANTEAF
>TRBV20-1|.|13|TRBJ2-1|.
SARGGPGFNNEQF
>TRBV7-2|.|12|TRBJ2-5|.
ASSLRQSQETQY
>TRBV6-1|.|12|TRBJ2-3|.
ASSVRQRTDTQY
>TRBV7-2|.|14|TRBJ2-1|TRBD2
ASSGGTSGSKVEQF
>TRBV20-1|few|15|TRBJ2-6|.
SARDGRRGSGANVLT
>TRBV9|.|13|TRBJ2-1|.
ASSGGRNRNNEQF
>TRBV20-1|.|12|TRBJ2-5|TRBD2
SAVEAGGLNEQY
>TRBV4-3|few|14|TRBJ2-3|TRBD2
ASSQDRGGRTDTQY
>TRBV14|.|11|TRBJ2-1|.
ASSEGSLNEQF
>TRBV14|.|11|TRBJ2-5|.
ASSRRGPETQY
>TRBV4-2|.|14|TRBJ2-1|TRBD2
ASSQAIAGGPREQF
>TRBV29-1|few|11|TRBJ1-4|.
SAGGTTNEKLF
>TRBV5-1|.|14|TRBJ2-1|.
ASSLEGLQGTNEQF
>TRBV28|.|15|TRBJ2-1|TRBD2
ASSPPLPGTIHNEQF
>TRBV24-1|.|12|TRBJ2-5|TRBD1
ATNERQGRETQY
>TRBV6-5|.|15|.|TRBD2
ASSYSGGTMRPETQY
>TRBV20-1|few|13|TRBJ2-1|.
SARTGSNSYNEQF
>TRBV12-3/TRBV12-4|few|11|TRBJ2-7|.
ASSKGSSYEQY
>TRBV7-2|few|13|TRBJ2-1|TRBD2
ASSSRLAGGGEQF
>TRBV28|.|15|TRBJ2-6|.
ASTVPGDTSGANVLT
>TRBV6-2/TRBV6-3|few|19|TRBJ2-1|TRBD2
ASSYSASGSPVLSSYNEQF
>TRBV4-3|once|11|TRBJ2-1|TRBD2
ASSQDRGGLMF
>TRBV6-5|.|14|TRBJ1-2|.
ASSYTRPRGSSGYT
>TRBV20-1|once|12|TRBJ2-1|TRBD2
SASHLTSGAEQF
>TRBV12-3/TRBV12-4|.|13|TRBJ2-2|TRBD1
ASSGWDSWTGELF
>TRBV9|once|12|TRBJ1-2|.
ASSVDSRPYGYT
>TRBV29-1|few|8|TRBJ2-5|.
SGREETQY
>TRBV25-1|few|10|TRBJ2-3|.
ASSDGQRTQY
>TRBV4-2|few|16|TRBJ2-6|.
ASSQTGGLSSGANVLT
>TRBV3-1|.|12|TRBJ1-6|TRBD1
ASSQTGGDSPLH
>TRBV16|.|14|.|.
ASSQSEKRGSYEQY
>TRBV5-1|.|13|TRBJ1-1|.
ASSRDPGTITEAF
>TRBV10-3|few|13|TRBJ2-7|.
AISQGVVPSYEQY
>TRBV29-1|few|12|TRBJ2-1|.
SVELLDSYNEQF
>TRBV3-1|once|13|TRBJ1-2|TRBD1
ASSQQGALNYGYT
>TRBV3-1|few|12|TRBJ2-1|.
ASSQWGALNEQF
>TRBV11-1|.|10|TRBJ1-2|.
ASSPRQYGYT
>TRBV20-1|.|17|TRBJ2-7|.
SAVGLIGQQEYLPYEQY
>TRBV2|.|14|TRBJ2-7|.
ASSESKGLVTYEQY
>TRBV18|few|14|.|.
ASSPKQGGLLHEQY
>TRBV20-1|many|12|TRBJ1-2|.
SARPQAVNYGYT
>TRBV29-1|few|14|TRBJ2-3|TRBD1
SVDRTGSASTDTQY
>TRBV18|.|14|TRBJ1-6|.
ASSPTTASNNSPLH
>TRBV7-2|.|14|TRBJ2-1|.
ASSLGPPGAYNEQF
>TRBV5-1|.|13|TRBJ1-4|.
ASSPSGRDQEKLF
>TRBV6-1|once|15|TRBJ2-7|.
ASSEGAGLPEGSSQY
>TRBV27|.|9|TRBJ2-3|.
ASTQGDTQY
>TRBV20-1|.|13|TRBJ2-3|.
SASRGLLSTDTQY
>TRBV6-2/TRBV6-3|.|14|TRBJ2-3|.
ASSYGAGTSTDTQY
>TRBV25-1|once|15|TRBJ2-3|TRBD1
ASSETGQGTGTDTQY
>TRBV7-9|.|16|TRBJ2-3|TRBD2
ASSLYGTSGRSEDTQY
>TRBV14|once|12|TRBJ2-3|TRBD2
ASSQTQKRDAQY
>TRBV4-3|.|15|TRBJ2-2|TRBD2
ASSQEALAANTGELF